These 29 T cell receptor beta chains originate from one sample sequenced in a study of PD-1 blockade in classical Hodgkin lymphoma. Some clones are missing from TCRdb's copy, which holds only in-frame ones; the method was immunoSEQ multiplex PCR. Of 40,000 to 55,000 clones in the sample, about nine tenths were seen once. Patients all relapsed after autologous stem cell transplantation, and there was variation in brentuximab vedotin exposure. The specimen was peripheral blood mononuclear cells (PBMCs), collected at baseline. The source of these receptors is a human donor with classical Hodgkin lymphoma.

The table lists this clone with a count of one. The chain has TRBV19 and TRBJ1-5, with 8 positions matching TRBD1. Germline CDR1 and CDR2: LNHDA and SQIVND (reference sequence). With 3 bases clipped from V and 7 bases from J, the junction kept 8 bases outside the gene matches. This CDR3 is built from 15 residues. The CDR3 sequence: CASSIDRGYYQPQHF. The CDR3 DNA is TGTGCCAGTAGTATCGACAGGGGTTATTACCAGCCCCAGCATTTT.

The chain combines TRBV10-3 with TRBJ2-1, with 9 bases matching TRBD1. This CDR3 comprises 16 residues. The V gene's germline CDR1 is ENHRY and CDR2 SYGVKD. V shed 6 bases, J shed 0 bases, and the junction held 6 bases outside the gene matches. Here the CDR3 DNA reads TGTGCCATCAGACCCGGACAGGGGACCTCCTACAATGAGCAGTTCTTC. Its translation is CAIRPGQGTSYNEQFF.

The chain employs TRBV28 and TRBJ1-4; TRBD1 agrees at 10 bases. The germline gives CDR1 MDHEN, CDR2 SYDVKM. V shed 6 bases, J shed 5 bases, and the junction held 6 bases outside the gene matches. This CDR3 comprises 15 residues. The CDR3 loop reads CASSQAGQGNEKLFF. The CDR3 bases are TGTGCCAGCAGCCAAGCGGGACAGGGGAATGAAAAACTGTTTTTT.

This sequence joins TRBV19 and TRBJ1-1; D possibly corresponds to TRBD1 (5 bases). There are 15 residues in the CDR3. The germline CDR1 and CDR2 sequences are LNHDA and SQIVND (reference sequence). Trimming shortened V by 5 bases and J by 1 base, and 14 bases separated the two germline ends. The DNA for the CDR3 is TGTGCCAGTAGTCCGCGGGGCGGATGGAACACTGAAGCTTTCTTT. Translation gives CASSPRGGWNTEAFF. The variable domain in full, completed from reference TRBV19 and TRBJ1-1, reads DGGITQSPKYLFRKEGQNVTLSCEQNLNHDAMYWYRQDPGQGLRLIYYSQIVNDFQKGDIAEGYSVSREKKESFPLTVTSAQKNPTAFYLCASSPRGGWNTEAFFGQGTRLTVV.

The chain employs TRBV6-1 and TRBJ2-7; 8 nucleotides line up with TRBD2. Germline trimming cut 0 bases from V and 4 bases from J; bases unmatched to any gene: 5. This CDR3 contains 15 residues. The germline CDR1 and CDR2 sequences are MNHNS and SASEGT. CDR3 region: CASSEATGGLYEQYF. CDR3 sequence (DNA): TGTGCCAGCAGTGAAGCAACGGGGGGGCTTTACGAGCAGTACTTC.

This chain links TRBV9 with TRBJ2-2; a possible D gene is TRBD2 (6 bases). The CDR3 sequence is 14 residues long. The V end lost 4 bases, the J end lost 4 bases, and 11 bases lay between the germline ends. Germline CDR1 and CDR2: SGDLS and YYNGEE. CDR3 coding DNA: TGTGCCAGCAGCTGGGACTCGTCCACCGGGGAGCTGTTTTTT. It specifies CASSWDSSTGELFF.

A single count supports this clone. This chain connects TRBV28 to TRBJ1-5, with 7 bases matching TRBD1. Losses at the gene ends were 11 bases for V and 8 bases for J; bases not matched to a gene: 12. The CDR3 has 13 amino acids. Germline V lookup: CDR1 MDHEN, CDR2 SYDVKM. CDR3 in DNA: TGTGCCCTGGGACGACAGGGTGGAAAGCCCCAGCATTTT. It encodes CALGRQGGKPQHF.

This sequence joins TRBV9 and TRBJ2-3; D is uncertain. V lost 0 bases to trimming and J lost 6 bases, with 8 bases between them. CDR3 length: 13 amino acids. Germline CDR1 reads SGDLS; CDR2 reads YYNGEE. The CDR3 region is CASSVGMIDTQYF. The DNA of the CDR3 is TGTGCCAGCAGCGTAGGAATGATTGATACGCAGTATTTT.

The chain uses TRBV25-1 and TRBJ1-1; 7 positions match TRBD1. The CDR3 runs to 14 residues. CDR1 is MGHDK, CDR2 SYGVNS, per germline. V trimming: 0 bases; J trimming: 8 bases; junction bases outside the gene matches: 6. CDR3 sequence (DNA): TGTGCCAGCAGTGAATATGCGAAGACAGGGGAAGCTTTCTTT. Protein: CASSEYAKTGEAFF.

The chain combines TRBV7-9 with TRBJ2-3, with 12 positions matching TRBD2. Germline CDR1 and CDR2: SEHNR and FQNEAQ (reference sequence). Trimming cost V 5 bases and J 3 bases; bases outside gene matches: 6. CDR3 length: 16 amino acids. The CDR3 DNA reads TGTGCCAGCAGCACGACTAGCGGGAGAGCAACAGATACGCAGTATTTT. It yields the protein CASSTTSGRATDTQYF.

The rearrangement links TRBV6-5 to TRBJ2-5; no firm D call. The CDR3 runs 14 residues. Trimming stripped 3 bases from V and 5 bases from J, with 13 bases between. Germline CDR1 and CDR2: MNHEY and SVGAGI. The CDR3 DNA reads as TGTGCCAGCAGTTATGGGTCCGTTGTCGAGACCCAGTACTTC. Protein product: CASSYGSVVETQYF.

This chain links TRBV27 with TRBJ2-1; 10 nucleotides align to TRBD2. The CDR3 has 16 residues. Trimming cost V 5 bases and J 15 bases; bases outside gene matches: 19. From germline, CDR1 is MNHEY and CDR2 SMNVEV (reference sequence). In DNA, the CDR3 is TGTGCCAGCAGTATACTTGGAGCGGGAGGGCCTGGGGGGTCGTTCTTC. This translates into CASSILGAGGPGGSFF.

The genes are TRBV28 and TRBJ2-7, with D possibly being TRBD1 or TRBD2 (7 bases each). The V end was cut by 6 bases, the J end by 5 bases, with 26 bases between. Germline V lookup: CDR1 MDHEN, CDR2 SYDVKM. This CDR3 contains 17 residues. The CDR3 sequence is CASSLGVRGKGTDEQYF. The CDR3 nucleotides read TGTGCCAGCAGCCTAGGGGTGCGGGGGAAGGGGACAGACGAGCAGTACTTC.

The chain uses TRBV6-4 and TRBJ2-3; 9 bases are a match to TRBD2. The CDR3 is 16 amino acids. V lost 0 bases and J lost 2; bases outside the gene matches: 3. The germline V gene encodes CDR1 MRHNA and CDR2 SNTAGT. As DNA, the CDR3 is TGTGCCAGCAGTGACTCTGCGGGGGGGCCCACAGATACGCAGTATTTT. Amino acids: CASSDSAGGPTDTQYF.

The chain employs TRBV27 and TRBJ2-1; TRBD2 matches at 9 bases. V was pared by 5 bases and J by 6 bases, with 11 bases of the junction left unmatched. CDR3 size: 16 residues. Germline-derived CDR1 and CDR2 are MNHEY and SMNVEV (reference sequence). The CDR3 coding sequence is TGTGCCAGCAGTGGGGTTAGCGGGAGCGTTTTCAATGAGCAGTTCTTC. Its protein is CASSGVSGSVFNEQFF.

The V and J genes are TRBV4-2 and TRBJ2-6, with 12 bases that match TRBD1. J was trimmed by 2 bases and V by 4 bases; bases with no gene match: 6. Germline assignment: CDR1 LGHNA and CDR2 YNFKEQ. This CDR3 region has 18 residues. CDR3 region: CASSPDRDRGPGANVLTF. In DNA form, the CDR3 reads TGTGCCAGCAGCCCAGACCGGGACAGGGGGCCTGGGGCCAACGTCCTGACTTTC.

This chain links TRBV18 with TRBJ2-7; D may be TRBD1 or TRBD2 (5 bases each). V was pared by 4 bases and J by 1 base, with 14 bases between. Per the germline V gene, CDR1 is KGHSH and CDR2 is LQKENI. The CDR3 is 15 amino acids. CDR3 sequence: CASSLSDRPSYEQYF. The CDR3 region has the DNA TGTGCCAGCTCACTTAGCGACAGACCGTCCTACGAGCAGTACTTC. Drawing the rest from reference TRBV18 and TRBJ2-7, the complete variable domain is NAGVMQNPRHLVRRRGQEARLRCSPMKGHSHVYWYRQLPEEGLKFMVYLQKENIIDESGMPKERFSAEFPKEGPSILRIQQVVRGDSAAYFCASSLSDRPSYEQYFGPGTRLTVT.

V usage is TRBV4-1 and J usage is TRBJ2-7; 7 nucleotides align to TRBD1. The germline gives CDR1 MGHRA, CDR2 YSYEKL. V lost 2 bases, J lost 2 bases, and 3 bases stayed unmatched. The CDR3 has 14 amino acids. The CDR3: CASSQNRGAYEQYF. As DNA, the CDR3 is TGCGCCAGCAGCCAAAACAGGGGAGCCTACGAGCAGTACTTC.

The gene calls are TRBV7-9 and TRBJ2-7; 9 nucleotides align to TRBD2. Germline V gene data show CDR1 as SEHNR and CDR2 as FQNEAQ (reference sequence). J gave up 1 base and V 5 bases, and 6 bases lay outside the gene matches. The CDR3 length is 15 residues. The CDR3 spells CASSRVAGVSYEQYF. As DNA, the CDR3 is TGTGCCAGCAGCCGCGTAGCGGGAGTATCCTACGAGCAGTACTTC.

The chain couples TRBV5-1 to TRBJ2-7, with D unclear. The V gene's germline CDR1 is SGHRS and CDR2 YFSETQ. The CDR3 spans 16 residues. Trimming took 0 bases from V and 0 from J, leaving 13 bases between them. This CDR3 is CASSLAPTLSSYEQYF. The CDR3 DNA sequence: TGCGCCAGCAGCTTGGCTCCGACGTTGAGCTCCTACGAGCAGTACTTC.

V gene TRBV28 combines with J gene TRBJ2-7; 13 nucleotides line up with TRBD2. The CDR3 covers 18 residues. Unmatched junction bases numbered 10, after V lost 2 bases and J lost 3 bases. Germline CDR1 is MDHEN and CDR2 is SYDVKM. CDR3 nucleotides: TGTGCCAGCAGTTTAAAGTGGAGGACTAGCGGGAGTTTCTACGAGCAGTACTTC. Translating it yields CASSLKWRTSGSFYEQYF.

The chain carries TRBV6-5 and TRBJ2-2, with D possibly being TRBD1 (6 bases). CDR1 is MNHEY and CDR2 is SVGAGI in the germline V gene. Trimming cost V 7 bases and J 4 bases, with 10 bases left between them. This CDR3 has 13 residues. The CDR3 DNA reads as TGTGCCAGCAAACCGACAGGCACCGGGGAGCTGTTTTTT. Protein product: CASKPTGTGELFF.

V and J are TRBV28 and TRBJ1-6; possibly TRBD1 for D (5 bases). V was pared by 2 bases and J by 5 bases, with 10 bases between. This CDR3 comprises 15 residues. Germline loops: CDR1 MDHEN, CDR2 SYDVKM. The CDR3 sequence is CASSLTQENNSPLHF. CDR3 nucleotide sequence: TGTGCCAGCAGTTTAACACAGGAGAATAATTCACCCCTCCACTTT.

The J gene is TRBJ2-3, the V gene TRBV5-1; D uncertain. The CDR3 totals 12 residues. Trimming stripped 4 bases from V and 0 bases from J, with 3 bases between. The germline CDR1 and CDR2 sequences are SGHRS and YFSETQ. CDR3 sequence: CASSQSTDTQYF. The CDR3 coding sequence is TGCGCCAGCAGCCAAAGCACAGATACGCAGTATTTT.

The rearrangement links TRBV7-9 to TRBJ2-5, with D tentatively TRBD2 (6 bases). The length of the CDR3 is 14 residues. The V and J ends lost 3 bases and 5 bases respectively, with 13 bases between them. Germline-derived CDR1 and CDR2 are SEHNR and FQNEAQ (reference sequence). CDR3 region: CASSFLEGRETQYF. CDR3 DNA: TGTGCCAGCAGCTTTTTAGAGGGGAGGGAGACCCAGTACTTC.

V is TRBV7-9 and J is TRBJ2-1, with a weak D call TRBD2 (5 bases). Trimming shortened V by 2 bases and J by 2 bases, and 13 bases separated the two germline ends. Germline assignment: CDR1 SEHNR and CDR2 FQNEAQ (reference sequence). The CDR3 extends over 16 amino acids. CDR3 residues: CASSLTAGGTYNEQFF. The CDR3 DNA is TGTGCCAGCAGCTTAACGGCAGGAGGAACCTACAATGAGCAGTTCTTC.

V is TRBV5-1 and J is TRBJ2-3; the match to TRBD1 covers 7 bases. J gave up 3 bases and V 1 base, and 2 bases lay outside the gene matches. The CDR3 extends over 14 amino acids. Per germline, CDR1 SGHRS and CDR2 YFSETQ. Here the CDR3 DNA reads TGCGCCAGCAGCTTGAACAGGGGAACAGATACGCAGTATTTT. Its protein product is CASSLNRGTDTQYF.

The chain combines TRBV7-8 with TRBJ2-5, with a tentative D call TRBD2 (9 bases). This CDR3 contains 19 residues. Trimming pared 3 bases from V and 5 bases from J, leaving 28 bases between. Per germline, CDR1 SGHVS and CDR2 FQNEAQ. DNA for the CDR3: TGTGCCAGCAGCTTCAGACAGGGGTCTAGCGGGGTCCCCCTCGAGACCCAGTACTTC. It is translated as CASSFRQGSSGVPLETQYF.

The gene calls are TRBV7-8 and TRBJ1-5, with D tentatively TRBD1 (5 bases). This CDR3 spans 13 amino acids. Germline V lookup: CDR1 SGHVS, CDR2 FQNEAQ. V was trimmed by 9 bases and J by 3 bases, leaving 12 bases between them. The CDR3 reads CARGRGINQPQHF. In DNA, the CDR3 is TGTGCCAGGGGCCGGGGGATCAATCAGCCCCAGCATTTT.